Sequencing of this T cell receptor beta chain was carried out in a study of T cells in tuberculosis. The wider study: This South African cohort compared adolescents with or without latent tuberculosis against adults with active tuberculosis. PBMC were archived before or within 7 days of starting treatment. Overall study findings and caveats: Smaller alpha distances in active tuberculosis partly reflected shorter CDR3-alpha lengths. Smaller distances to GMM-specific TCRs suggested their expansion in active tuberculosis.

Some clones are missing from TCRdb's copy, which holds only in-frame ones; the method was immunoSEQ multiplex PCR. The sample shows tens of thousands of clones, about 91% of them seen only once. The CDR3 consists of 16 residues. In germline, CDR1 is GTSNPN, CDR2 SVGIG (reference sequence). V shed 1 base and J shed 4 bases, with 19 bases lying between them. About this clone: Its antigen remains unknown.

Sample time point: new active TB diagnosis, blood taken before or within 7 days of starting treatment. Material: PBMCs, obtained at tuberculosis diagnosis. The origin of this receptor is an adult with tuberculosis. The chain couples TRBV30 to TRBJ1-1; possibly TRBD1 for D (6 bases). CDR3 sequence (DNA): TGTGCCTGGAGTGAATATGTAGGGGGAAGCGGCACTGAAGCTTTCTTT. Protein: CAWSEYVGGSGTEAFF.